One and the same sample provided the 14 T cell receptor beta chains below, sequenced in a study of blood T cell repertoires in COVID-19. TCRdb's table, derived via immunoSEQ multiplex PCR, lists solely in-frame clones and lacks some. Here the sample spans about 120,000 clones, roughly 85% being singletons. The sample comprised peripheral blood. These receptor sequences come from a woman aged 60-75 years with COVID-19, enrolled during active disease.

The chain has TRBV13 and TRBJ1-1; TRBD1 aligns across 9 bases. Looked up from germline, CDR1 is PRHDT and CDR2 is FYEKMQ (reference sequence). V gave up 3 bases and J gave up 10 bases; unmatched junction bases: 6. The CDR3 spans 13 residues. The CDR3: CASSLNRGPRAFF. The DNA for the CDR3 is TGTGCCAGCAGCTTGAACAGGGGGCCGCGAGCTTTCTTT.

This chain uses TRBV4-2 with TRBJ1-5; D might be TRBD1 (6 bases). CDR3 length equals 15 residues. V was clipped by 3 bases and J by 0 bases, with 9 bases between them. Germline lookup yields CDR1 LGHNA and CDR2 YNFKEQ. As DNA, the CDR3 is TGTGCCAGCAGCCACCCCAGGGGTAGCAATCAGCCCCAGCATTTT. Its protein is CASSHPRGSNQPQHF.

This sequence joins TRBV15 and TRBJ1-5, with D possibly TRBD1 on 5 matching bases. This CDR3 is built from 16 residues. Germline lookup yields CDR1 LNHNV and CDR2 YYDKDF (reference sequence). With 1 base removed from V and 4 bases from J, the gap between germline ends came to 14 bases. The CDR3 DNA follows: TGTGCCACCAGCAGAGGGAAGGGGTTCGGAAATCAGCCCCAGCATTTT. Translating gives CATSRGKGFGNQPQHF.

The chain uses TRBV10-3 and TRBJ1-2, with a possible D match to TRBD1 (6 bases). This CDR3 has 13 amino acids. Germline V gives CDR1 ENHRY, CDR2 SYGVKD. The V and J ends lost 3 bases and 4 bases respectively, with 9 bases between them. The CDR3 loop is CAISDLQGYGYTF. DNA for the CDR3: TGTGCCATCAGTGACCTACAGGGCTATGGCTACACCTTC.

This clone was seen only once. The chain uses TRBV4-3 and TRBJ2-1, with D possibly matching TRBD2 (5 bases). Between the trimmed V and J ends, which lost 0 bases and 4 bases, there was a span of 13 bases. The CDR3 is 16 amino acids. Per the germline V gene, CDR1 is LGHNA and CDR2 is YSLEER. CDR3 amino acids: CASSQDAGLGYNEQFF. The CDR3 nucleotides read TGCGCCAGCAGCCAAGATGCGGGCCTAGGGTACAATGAGCAGTTCTTC.

The chain carries TRBV5-4 and TRBJ1-2; 7 bases line up with TRBD1. Germline V gene lookup returns CDR1 SGHNT and CDR2 YYREEE (reference sequence). The CDR3 extends over 14 amino acids. The junction had 4 bases not matched to a gene; V was cut back by 2 bases and J by 3 bases. The CDR3 loop reads CASSFEGADYGYTF. CDR3 bases: TGTGCCAGCAGCTTTGAGGGGGCGGACTATGGCTACACCTTC.

V usage is TRBV2 and J usage is TRBJ1-6; 7 bases align to TRBD1. V lost 5 bases, J lost 7 bases, and 8 bases stayed unmatched. The CDR3 has 15 residues. In germline, CDR1 is SNHLY, CDR2 FYNNEI. CDR3 protein: CASSLTGDLNSPLHF. The CDR3 bases are TGTGCCAGCAGTTTAACAGGGGATTTGAATTCACCCCTCCACTTT.

This clone turned up a few times. The chain couples TRBV4-3 to TRBJ1-2, with 9 bases aligning to TRBD1. CDR1 is LGHNA and CDR2 is YSLEER in the germline V gene. With V trimmed by 2 bases and J by 4 bases, 5 bases remained unmatched. The CDR3 loop spans 15 amino acids. The CDR3 spells CASSQRTGASYGYTF. CDR3 coding DNA: TGCGCCAGCAGCCAACGGACAGGGGCCTCCTATGGCTACACCTTC.

The gene calls are TRBV5-8 and TRBJ2-3, with 12 positions matching TRBD2. V lost 1 base, J lost 4 bases, and 4 bases stayed unmatched. This CDR3 comprises 16 residues. Germline assignment: CDR1 SGHTS and CDR2 YDEGEE. In nucleotides, the CDR3 is TGTGCCAGCAGCTTGCGACTAGCGGGGGAGTCAGATACGCAGTATTTT. Protein sequence: CASSLRLAGESDTQYF.

The chain employs TRBV29-1 and TRBJ2-3; the D is unclear. Germline CDR1 and CDR2: SQVTM and ANQGSEA. This CDR3 is built from 13 residues. Between the trimmed V and J ends, which lost 6 bases and 3 bases, there was a span of 13 bases. The CDR3 DNA reads TGCAGCGTCTGGCCAGAGGATACAGATACGCAGTATTTT. Amino acids: CSVWPEDTDTQYF.

This chain links TRBV6-2 or TRBV6-3 with TRBJ2-2, with 7 bases matching TRBD1. V gave up 2 bases and J gave up 2 bases; unmatched junction bases: 2. The CDR3 runs to 15 residues. Germline lookup yields CDR1 MNHEY and CDR2 SVGEGT. As DNA, the CDR3 is TGTGCCAGCAGTTACGAGGGGGCTAACACCGGGGAGCTGTTTTTT. It yields the protein CASSYEGANTGELFF.

This clone was found a few times. The rearrangement uses TRBV5-1 and TRBJ1-5, with 10 nucleotides matching TRBD1. CDR3 size: 17 residues. The V and J ends lost 0 bases and 6 bases, in that order; junction bases with no gene match: 9. From germline, CDR1 is SGHRS and CDR2 YFSETQ. DNA of the CDR3: TGCGCCAGCAGCTTGGGGCCGACAGGGGGCGAGGCTCAGCCCCAGCATTTT. The encoded protein is CASSLGPTGGEAQPQHF.

The rearrangement joins TRBV7-2 to TRBJ1-5; no clear D. Per the germline V gene, CDR1 is SGHTA and CDR2 is FQGNSA. V lost 5 bases, J lost 5 bases, and 10 bases lay in between. The CDR3 contains 13 residues. The DNA of the CDR3 is TGTGCCAGCAGCCCAGTCCCCTATCAGCCCCAGCATTTT. Its protein is CASSPVPYQPQHF.

The CDR3 sequence: CASSPRTGYEQYF. CDR3 coding DNA: TGTGCCAGCAGCCCAAGGACAGGGTACGAGCAGTACTTC. V is TRBV7-2 and J is TRBJ2-7, with 8 bases identical to TRBD1. The CDR3 runs to 13 residues. Germline-derived CDR1 and CDR2 are SGHTA and FQGNSA. V dropped 5 bases and J dropped 4; count of bases not matched to a gene: 4.